This record covers a single TCR beta chain. This record comes from a study of blood T cell repertoires in COVID-19. Study in general: The United States, Italy and Spain supplied acute and convalescent COVID-19 samples. In each case, the material was cDNA or gDNA derived from T cells, B-cell-depleted T cells, or PBMCs.

Study processing details: Reference gene primers were amplified, and this amplification served to estimate nucleated cell counts. Data came from immunoSEQ multiplex PCR; TCRdb stores just in-frame clones and leaves some out. That table supplies the V and J calls and clone size; D and trimming were determined from the DNA. The sample includes 350,000 or so clones, around 89% of them seen just once. Seattle's cohort entered during active infection and was followed longitudinally. The sequenced sample was peripheral blood. This receptor was identified in a woman aged 30 to 39 with COVID-19, enrolled during active disease.

In nucleotides, the CDR3 is TGTGCCAGCTCACCAAGTCAGGGGTATGGCTACACCTTC. Its translation is CASSPSQGYGYTF. This chain links TRBV18 with TRBJ1-2; D may be TRBD1 (6 bases). CDR3 length: 13 residues. Deletions cut 2 bases from V and 5 bases from J, with 9 bases between. The V gene's germline CDR1 is KGHSH and CDR2 LQKENI. The full variable domain, with the rest looked up from reference TRBV18 and TRBJ1-2, is NAGVMQNPRHLVRRRGQEARLRCSPMKGHSHVYWYRQLPEEGLKFMVYLQKENIIDESGMPKERFSAEFPKEGPSILRIQQVVRGDSAAYFCASSPSQGYGYTFGSGTRLTVV.